The T cell receptor beta chain described here comes from a study of cytomegalovirus exposure and HLA in healthy donors. The overall study: Caucasian-associated ancestry cluster membership applied to 75% to 85% of approximately 400 genotyped donors. Findings and limits, study-wide: Presence/absence analyses assumed roughly uniform sequencing depth across donors, which may not hold. TCR beta sequences numbering some 17,000 were associated with HLA alleles at 0.05 false discovery rate in a later analysis.

This clone showed up just a few times. Its target is unknown. The PCR made use of 60 Vbeta and 13 Jbeta primers. In the authors' workflow: A follow-up analysis tallied some 80 million unique TCR beta chains, roughly 11 million shared. Using immunoSEQ multiplex PCR, the repertoire was profiled, and TCRdb retains in-frame clones only, with some absent. That table is the source of V, J and clone size, and D and trimming were worked out from the DNA. The sample yields roughly 80,000 clones, approximately 74% seen once. The sequence derives from a woman between 45 and 65 years old in good health and CMV-seropositive. Sample: PBMCs.

This CDR3 reads CAWTSGSTDTQYF. The CDR3 DNA sequence: TGTGCCTGGACTAGCGGGAGCACAGATACGCAGTATTTT. J is TRBJ2-3 and V is TRBV30; TRBD2 matches at 8 bases. Germline V gives CDR1 GTSNPN, CDR2 SVGIG (reference sequence). V was clipped by 4 bases and J by 0 bases; unmatched bases: 0. This CDR3 contains 13 residues.